These 16 T cell receptor beta chains share one sample of origin, sequenced in a study of vaccination and CD4 T cells after COVID-19. The assay that was used to sequence DNA from cultured CD4+ T cells was the Oncomine TCR Beta short-read assay. TCRdb re-called the PCR reads with MiXCR, one entry per CDR3 protein. The repertoire holds about 15,000 distinct CDR3 sequences, with about 31% as singletons. Their specific antigens are unknown. Treatment reported: roughly 10-day PBMC culture with coronavirus spike peptide pools or control peptides (ViraFEST assay). Sample: cultured CD4+ T cells from blood. The receptors stem from a human donor with COVID-19.

The chain joins TRBV19 to TRBJ2-1, with 10 bases lining up with TRBD2. Unmatched junction bases numbered 6, after V lost 11 bases and J lost 8 bases. CDR1 is LNHDA and CDR2 is SQIVND in the germline V gene (reference sequence). This CDR3 region has 12 residues. The CDR3 DNA reads as TGTGCCGTAGCAGCGGGGGGGTATGAGCAGTTCTTC. It is translated as CAVAAGGYEQFF.

There are a few counts of this clonotype. The J gene is TRBJ2-5, the V gene TRBV7-6, with D perhaps TRBD2 (6 bases). Germline assignment: CDR1 SGHVS and CDR2 FNYEAQ. Trimming stripped 7 bases from V and 5 bases from J, with 14 bases between. The CDR3 loop spans 13 amino acids. CDR3 region: CASTLAGRETQYF. The CDR3 bases are TGTGCCAGCACCCTGGCGGGGAGGGAGACCCAGTACTTC.

A few counts support this clonotype. The V gene is TRBV6-1, the J gene TRBJ1-2, with D possibly TRBD1 on 6 matching bases. The CDR3 totals 13 residues. The germline V gene encodes CDR1 MNHNS and CDR2 SASEGT. V was shortened by 4 bases and J by 4 bases, with 10 bases between the two germline ends. The chain's CDR3 is CASSGQVLYGYTF. The CDR3 DNA follows: TGTGCCAGCAGTGGACAGGTCCTCTATGGCTACACCTTC.

The gene calls are TRBV19 and TRBJ1-1; TRBD1 matches at 7 bases. CDR1 is LNHDA, CDR2 SQIVND, per germline (reference sequence). This CDR3 region has 16 residues. V dropped 1 base and J dropped 0; count of bases not matched to a gene: 5. CDR3 in amino acids: CASSIVKGAVNTEAFF. CDR3 bases: TGTGCCAGTAGTATAGTCAAGGGGGCGGTGAACACTGAAGCTTTCTTT.

J is TRBJ1-2 and V is TRBV4-1; D uncertain. Germline CDR1 reads MGHRA; CDR2 reads YSYEKL. The V end was cut by 3 bases, the J end by 4 bases, with 9 bases between. This CDR3 spans 13 amino acids. This CDR3 is CASSHGSGYGYTF. CDR3 in DNA: TGCGCCAGCAGCCACGGGAGCGGCTATGGCTACACCTTC.

This clonotype was recorded a few times. The chain carries TRBV11-3 and TRBJ1-1, with TRBD1 matching 8 bases. The CDR3 is 15 amino acids. In germline, CDR1 is SGHNT, CDR2 YENEEA. The trim removed 3 bases at V and 6 bases at J, leaving 9 bases unmatched. The CDR3 is CASSFGGQGAAEAFF. Written as DNA, the CDR3 is TGTGCCAGCAGCTTCGGGGGGCAGGGGGCGGCTGAAGCTTTCTTT. The full variable domain, its missing parts supplied by reference TRBV11-3 and TRBJ1-1, is EAGVVQSPRYKIIEKKQPVAFWCNPISGHNTLYWYLQNLGQGPELLIRYENEEAVDDSQLPKDRFSAERLKGVDSTLKIQPAELGDSAVYLCASSFGGQGAAEAFFGQGTRLTVV.

In its sample, this clonotype ranks as medium-sized. The genes are TRBV20-1 and TRBJ2-7; 7 bases fit TRBD1. CDR3 size: 15 residues. The V and J ends lost 0 bases and 3 bases, in that order; junction bases with no gene match: 8. Germline-derived CDR1 and CDR2 are DFQATT and SNEGSKA (reference sequence). CDR3 bases: TGCAGTGCTAGAGAAGACGGGACAGCCCGCTACGAGCAGTACTTC. This sequence encodes CSAREDGTARYEQYF.

A word on this clonotype: This CDR3 fails to terminate in the conserved phenylalanine or tryptophan, so it likely reflects a read error. This sequence joins TRBV19 and TRBJ1-2, with D perhaps TRBD1 (6 bases). Trimming pared 4 bases from V and 4 bases from J, leaving 19 bases between. The CDR3 runs to 16 residues. From germline, CDR1 is LNHDA and CDR2 SQIVND (reference sequence). The CDR3 nucleotides read TGTGCCAGTAGTACCCGAGCACAGGGAGGATTCTATGGCTACACCCTC. Protein sequence: CASSTRAQGGFYGYTL.

The DNA of the CDR3 is TGTGCCAGCAGCTTGTGGTCAGGGGGTGAGCAGTACTTC. It codes for CASSLWSGGEQYF. The rearrangement joins TRBV7-2 to TRBJ2-7, with 7 bases aligning to TRBD1. The CDR3 covers 13 residues. J lost 7 bases, V lost 3 bases, and 6 bases had no gene match. Germline-derived CDR1 and CDR2 are SGHTA and FQGNSA. Full variable domain (missing parts from reference TRBV7-2 and TRBJ2-7): GAGVSQSPSNKVTEKGKDVELRCDPISGHTALYWYRQSLGQGLEFLIYFQGNSAPDKSGLPSDRFSAERTGGSVSTLTIQRTQQEDSAVYLCASSLWSGGEQYFGPGTRLTVT.

V is TRBV5-6 and J is TRBJ1-2; tentatively, D is TRBD1 (5 bases). V was pared by 0 bases and J by 8 bases, with 14 bases between. The CDR3 is 14 residues long. The V gene's germline CDR1 is SGHDT and CDR2 YYEEEE. The chain's CDR3 is CASSLDRSSGGYTF. CDR3 in DNA: TGTGCCAGCAGCTTGGACAGGAGCAGTGGCGGCTACACCTTC.

This clonotype appeared a few times. The rearrangement uses TRBV6-1 and TRBJ1-1; D is undetermined. The V gene lost 5 bases and the J gene lost 4 bases, with 11 bases spanning the gap. The CDR3 has 13 residues. Germline CDR1 MNHNS, CDR2 SASEGT. The DNA for the CDR3 is TGTGCCAGCAGTCGATCGACCGGCACTGAAGCTTTCTTT. Translation gives CASSRSTGTEAFF.

This chain connects TRBV24-1 to TRBJ2-2; TRBD1 is a possible D gene (5 bases). The CDR3 runs 13 residues. Looked up from germline, CDR1 is KGHDR and CDR2 is SFDVKD. V dropped 5 bases and J dropped 5 bases, with 8 bases sitting between them. CDR3 sequence: CATSGQGTGELFF. The DNA for the CDR3 is TGTGCCACCAGTGGGCAGGGAACCGGGGAGCTGTTTTTT.

The rearrangement links TRBV7-9 to TRBJ1-6; possible D gene TRBD1, 5 bases. This CDR3 spans 14 amino acids. From germline, CDR1 is SEHNR and CDR2 FQNEAQ (reference sequence). V was trimmed by 5 bases and J by 9 bases, leaving 14 bases between them. The CDR3 nucleotides are TGTGCCAGCAGCACCAACAGGCGGGGTTCACCCCTCCACTTT. It codes for CASSTNRRGSPLHF.

CDR3 coding DNA: TGTGCCAGCGGTGGGGGGGCCGTATATACGCAGTATTTT. Amino acids: CASGGGAVYTQYF. The chain recombines TRBV4-2 with TRBJ2-3; a weak D match, TRBD2 (7 bases). Germline V gives CDR1 LGHNA, CDR2 YNFKEQ. The V end lost 8 bases, the J end lost 7 bases, and 16 bases lay between the germline ends. The CDR3 runs to 13 residues.

The chain links TRBV5-1 to TRBJ2-7; a weak D match, TRBD1 (5 bases). Trimming stripped 0 bases from V and 3 bases from J, with 10 bases between. This CDR3 region has 14 residues. Germline values: CDR1 SGHRS, CDR2 YFSETQ. CDR3 sequence: CASSLAPGFYEQYF. The CDR3 DNA is TGCGCCAGCAGCTTGGCCCCAGGGTTCTACGAGCAGTACTTC.

A few counts support this clonotype. The rearrangement uses TRBV4-1 and TRBJ1-5; 7 positions match TRBD1. Germline CDR1 MGHRA, CDR2 YSYEKL. With 1 base clipped from V and 2 bases from J, the junction kept 2 bases outside the gene matches. The CDR3 is made up of 15 amino acids. This CDR3 is CASSQGQGRNQPQHF. The CDR3 nucleotides are TGCGCCAGCAGCCAAGGACAGGGCCGCAATCAGCCCCAGCATTTT.